The following is a TCR beta chain sequence with its context. Its antigen is not known. The data originate from a study of Ad26.COV2.S vaccination and SARS-CoV-2 variants. Overall study: Administration of Ad26.COV2.S was intramuscular, either once or twice 56 days apart.

Points from the study as a whole: Analyses that measured TCR breadth and depth may have underestimated total T cell responses.

Clones were read by immunoSEQ multiplex PCR, and TCRdb kept only the in-frame ones, dropping some. The sample includes hundreds of thousands of clones, roughly 90% of them seen just once. Germline assignment: CDR1 MNHEY and CDR2 SMNVEV (reference sequence). The CDR3 consists of 15 residues. V lost 10 bases and J lost 3, with 18 bases in between. Regarding treatment: about 20 received Ad26.COV2.S at low or high dose, single or two shots; about 5 received placebo; per-sample allocation not given. All samples were drawn on day 63, counting from the first vaccine or placebo injection. This receptor was taken from a person aged 18-60 years who received the Ad26.COV2.S COVID-19 vaccine or a placebo. The chain recombines TRBV27 with TRBJ1-4, with D perhaps matching TRBD1 (5 bases). This specimen consisted of peripheral blood, obtained in a trial of Ad26.COV2.S vaccine versus placebo. CDR3 loop: CATSPAGRSNEKLFF. CDR3 nucleotide sequence: TGTGCCACCAGCCCAGCGGGACGGTCTAATGAAAAACTGTTTTTT.